This T cell receptor (beta chain) stems from a study of blood T cell repertoires in COVID-19. Study information: There were acute and convalescent COVID-19 samples, and they came from the United States, Italy and Spain. T cells, B-cell-depleted T cells, or PBMCs provided the cDNA or gDNA that served as material.

This clone was counted once. In the original analysis: Amplification from reference gene primers served as the basis for estimated nucleated cell counts. Sequenced by immunoSEQ multiplex PCR; TCRdb stores in-frame clones only, minus some. D and trimming were read from the DNA, whereas the V and J calls and clone size are those reported in that table. Of around 220,000 clones detected, over 75% appear once; the ten largest clones hold around 5%. V gave up 4 bases and J gave up 4 bases, with 11 bases separating them. Germline CDR1 reads SGHTA; CDR2 reads FQGTGA. This CDR3 has 13 amino acids. Sequencing was performed on peripheral blood. This receptor was taken from a human donor in a cohort sampled during active COVID-19. The rearrangement links TRBV7-3 to TRBJ2-7, with a weak D call TRBD1 (6 bases). This CDR3 reads CASSSTRGYEQYF. In nucleotides, the CDR3 is TGTGCCAGCAGCTCGACCAGGGGATACGAGCAGTACTTC.